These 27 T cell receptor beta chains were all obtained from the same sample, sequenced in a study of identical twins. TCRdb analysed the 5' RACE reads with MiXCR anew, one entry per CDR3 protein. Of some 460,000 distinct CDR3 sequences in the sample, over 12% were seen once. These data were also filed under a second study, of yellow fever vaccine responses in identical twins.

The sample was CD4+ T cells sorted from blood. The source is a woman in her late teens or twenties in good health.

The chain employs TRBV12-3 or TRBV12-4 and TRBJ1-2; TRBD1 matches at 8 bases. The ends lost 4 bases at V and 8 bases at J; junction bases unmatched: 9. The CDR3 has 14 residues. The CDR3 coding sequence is TGTGCCAGCAGTTGGGGCAGGGGGCGCGGCGGCTACACCTTC. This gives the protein CASSWGRGRGGYTF.

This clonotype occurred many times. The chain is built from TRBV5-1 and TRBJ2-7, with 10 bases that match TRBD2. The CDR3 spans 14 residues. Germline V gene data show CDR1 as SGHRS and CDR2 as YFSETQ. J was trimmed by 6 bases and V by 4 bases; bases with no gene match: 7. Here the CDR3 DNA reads TGCGCCAGCAGCGTCGGGACTAGCGAGCGCGAGCAGTACTTC. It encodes CASSVGTSEREQYF.

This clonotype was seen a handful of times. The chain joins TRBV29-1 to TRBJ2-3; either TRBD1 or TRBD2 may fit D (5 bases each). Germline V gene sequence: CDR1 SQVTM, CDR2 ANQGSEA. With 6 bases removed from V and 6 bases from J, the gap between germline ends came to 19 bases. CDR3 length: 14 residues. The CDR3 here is CSVAGTGLWDTQYF. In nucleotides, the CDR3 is TGCAGCGTAGCCGGGACGGGGTTGTGGGATACGCAGTATTTT.

CDR3 DNA: TGTGCCAGCAGCTTTACAGGGGGCCTTCGGAATGAGCAGTTCTTC. It codes for CASSFTGGLRNEQFF. The chain uses TRBV25-1 and TRBJ2-1, with TRBD1 identical over 9 bases. The CDR3 covers 15 residues. Germline CDR1 and CDR2: MGHDK and SYGVNS. V trimming: 6 bases; J trimming: 7 bases; junction bases outside the gene matches: 10. Full variable domain (missing parts from reference TRBV25-1 and TRBJ2-1): EADIYQTPRYLVIGTGKKITLECSQTMGHDKMYWYQQDPGMELHLIHYSYGVNSTEKGDLSSESTVSRIRTEHFPLTLESARPSHTSQYLCASSFTGGLRNEQFFGPGTRLTVL.

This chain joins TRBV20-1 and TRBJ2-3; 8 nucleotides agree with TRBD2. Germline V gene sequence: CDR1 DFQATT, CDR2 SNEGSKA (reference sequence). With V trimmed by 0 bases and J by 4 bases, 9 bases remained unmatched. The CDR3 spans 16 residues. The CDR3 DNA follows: TGCAGTGCTAGAGATCTGCGCGGGAGGTGGGCAGATACGCAGTATTTT. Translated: CSARDLRGRWADTQYF.

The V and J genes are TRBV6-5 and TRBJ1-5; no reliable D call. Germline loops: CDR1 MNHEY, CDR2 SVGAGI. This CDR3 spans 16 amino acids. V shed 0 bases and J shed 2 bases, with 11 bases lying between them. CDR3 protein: CASSYSNQRRNQPQHF. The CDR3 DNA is TGTGCCAGCAGTTACTCGAATCAAAGGCGCAATCAGCCCCAGCATTTT.

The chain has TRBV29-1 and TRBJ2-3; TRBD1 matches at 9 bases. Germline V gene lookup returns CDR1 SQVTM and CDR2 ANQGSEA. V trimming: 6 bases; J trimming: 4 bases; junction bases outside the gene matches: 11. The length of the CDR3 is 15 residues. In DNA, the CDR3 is TGCAGCGTCAACCACCGGGACAGGGCCTCAGATACGCAGTATTTT. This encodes CSVNHRDRASDTQYF.

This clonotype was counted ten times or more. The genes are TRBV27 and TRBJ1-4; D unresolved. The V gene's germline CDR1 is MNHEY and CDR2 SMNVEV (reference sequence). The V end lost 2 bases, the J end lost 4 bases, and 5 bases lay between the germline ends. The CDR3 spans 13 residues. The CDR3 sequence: CASSLVFNEKLFF. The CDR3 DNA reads TGTGCCAGCAGTTTAGTGTTTAATGAAAAACTGTTTTTT.

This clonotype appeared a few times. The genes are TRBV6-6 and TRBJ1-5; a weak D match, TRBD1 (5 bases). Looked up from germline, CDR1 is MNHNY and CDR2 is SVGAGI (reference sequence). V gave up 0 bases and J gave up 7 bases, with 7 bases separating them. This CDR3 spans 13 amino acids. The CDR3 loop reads CASSYSTEQPQHF. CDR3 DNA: TGTGCCAGCAGTTACTCGACAGAACAGCCCCAGCATTTT.

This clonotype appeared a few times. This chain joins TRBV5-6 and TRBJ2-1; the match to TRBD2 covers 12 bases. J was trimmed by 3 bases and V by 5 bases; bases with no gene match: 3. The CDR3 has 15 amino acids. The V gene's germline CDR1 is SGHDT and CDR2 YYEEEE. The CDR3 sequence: CASSLAGGRYNEQFF. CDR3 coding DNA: TGTGCCAGCAGTCTAGCGGGGGGGCGCTACAATGAGCAGTTCTTC.

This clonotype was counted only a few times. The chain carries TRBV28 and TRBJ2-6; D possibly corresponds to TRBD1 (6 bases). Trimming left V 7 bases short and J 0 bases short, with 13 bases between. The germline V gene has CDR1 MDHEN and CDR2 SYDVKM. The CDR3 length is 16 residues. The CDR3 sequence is CASTIGGDSGANVLTF. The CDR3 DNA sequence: TGTGCCAGCACTATAGGGGGAGACTCTGGGGCCAACGTCCTGACTTTC.

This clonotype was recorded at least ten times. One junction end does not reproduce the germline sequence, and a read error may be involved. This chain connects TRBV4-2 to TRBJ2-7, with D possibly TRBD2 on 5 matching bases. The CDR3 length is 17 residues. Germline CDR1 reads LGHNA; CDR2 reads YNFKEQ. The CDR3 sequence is CASSQDLLKADRYGQYF. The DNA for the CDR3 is TGTGCCAGCAGCCAAGATCTGCTGAAAGCGGACCGATACGGGCAGTACTTC.

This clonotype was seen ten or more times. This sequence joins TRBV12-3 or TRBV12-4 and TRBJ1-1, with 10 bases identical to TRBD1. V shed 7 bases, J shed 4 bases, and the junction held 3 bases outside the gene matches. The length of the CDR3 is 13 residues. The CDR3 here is CASIRTGGTEAFF. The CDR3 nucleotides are TGTGCCAGCATCCGGACAGGGGGCACTGAAGCTTTCTTT.

CDR3 region: CASSPGTGQIRYEQYF. For the CDR3, the DNA is TGTGCCAGCAGTCCCGGGACAGGGCAAATACGCTACGAGCAGTACTTC. This chain joins TRBV27 and TRBJ2-7, with 9 positions matching TRBD1. Germline V gene lookup returns CDR1 MNHEY and CDR2 SMNVEV (reference sequence). The V segment lost 5 bases and the J segment 3 bases; nucleotides outside the gene matches: 11. The CDR3 has 16 residues.

This CDR3 is CSARGARGHYEQYF. The CDR3 nucleotides are TGCAGTGCTAGAGGGGCCAGGGGGCATTACGAGCAGTACTTC. The chain combines TRBV20-1 with TRBJ2-7, with TRBD1 matching over 8 bases. In germline, CDR1 is DFQATT, CDR2 SNEGSKA (reference sequence). The V gene end was trimmed by 1 base and the J gene end by 4 bases; junction bases not matched to a gene: 6. The CDR3 totals 14 residues.

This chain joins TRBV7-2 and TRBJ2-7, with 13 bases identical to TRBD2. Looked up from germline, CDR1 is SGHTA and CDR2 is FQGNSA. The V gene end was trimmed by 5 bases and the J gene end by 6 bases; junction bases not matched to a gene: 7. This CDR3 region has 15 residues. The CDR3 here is CASSATSGGAREQYF. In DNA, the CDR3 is TGTGCCAGCAGCGCCACTAGCGGGGGGGCTCGCGAGCAGTACTTC. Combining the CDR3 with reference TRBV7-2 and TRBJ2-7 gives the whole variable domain GAGVSQSPSNKVTEKGKDVELRCDPISGHTALYWYRQSLGQGLEFLIYFQGNSAPDKSGLPSDRFSAERTGGSVSTLTIQRTQQEDSAVYLCASSATSGGAREQYFGPGTRLTVT.

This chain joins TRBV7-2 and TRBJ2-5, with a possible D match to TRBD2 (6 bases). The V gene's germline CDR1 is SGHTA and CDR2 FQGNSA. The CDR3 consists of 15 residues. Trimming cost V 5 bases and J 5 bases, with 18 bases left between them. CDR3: CASSPNRGARETQYF. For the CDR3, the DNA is TGTGCCAGCAGCCCCAATCGCGGGGCCCGGGAGACCCAGTACTTC. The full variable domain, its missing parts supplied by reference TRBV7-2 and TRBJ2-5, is GAGVSQSPSNKVTEKGKDVELRCDPISGHTALYWYRQSLGQGLEFLIYFQGNSAPDKSGLPSDRFSAERTGGSVSTLTIQRTQQEDSAVYLCASSPNRGARETQYFGPGTRLLVL.

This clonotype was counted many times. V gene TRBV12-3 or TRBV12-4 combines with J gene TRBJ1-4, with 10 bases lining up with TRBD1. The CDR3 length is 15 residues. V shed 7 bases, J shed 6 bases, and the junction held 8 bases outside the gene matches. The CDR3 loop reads CASTPWGTGDEKLFF. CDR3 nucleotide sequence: TGTGCCAGCACTCCCTGGGGGACAGGGGATGAAAAACTGTTTTTT.

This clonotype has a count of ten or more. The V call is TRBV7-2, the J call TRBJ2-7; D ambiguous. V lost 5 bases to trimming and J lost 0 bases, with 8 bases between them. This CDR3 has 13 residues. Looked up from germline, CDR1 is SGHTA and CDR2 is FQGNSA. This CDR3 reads CASSQGFSYEQYF. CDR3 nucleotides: TGTGCCAGCAGCCAAGGGTTCTCCTACGAGCAGTACTTC.

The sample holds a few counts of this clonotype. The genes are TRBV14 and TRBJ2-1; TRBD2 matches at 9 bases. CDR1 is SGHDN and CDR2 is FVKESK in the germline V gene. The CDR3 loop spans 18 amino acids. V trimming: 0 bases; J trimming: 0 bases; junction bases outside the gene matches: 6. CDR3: CASSQDLTSGRSYNEQFF. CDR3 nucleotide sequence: TGTGCCAGCAGCCAAGATCTAACTAGCGGGCGCTCCTACAATGAGCAGTTCTTC.

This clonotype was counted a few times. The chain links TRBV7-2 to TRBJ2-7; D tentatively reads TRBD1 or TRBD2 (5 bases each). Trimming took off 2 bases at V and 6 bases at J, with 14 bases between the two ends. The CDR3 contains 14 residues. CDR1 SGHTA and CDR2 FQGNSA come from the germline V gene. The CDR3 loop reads CASSLQGPLTEQYF. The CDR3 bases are TGTGCCAGCAGCTTACAGGGACCATTGACCGAGCAGTACTTC.

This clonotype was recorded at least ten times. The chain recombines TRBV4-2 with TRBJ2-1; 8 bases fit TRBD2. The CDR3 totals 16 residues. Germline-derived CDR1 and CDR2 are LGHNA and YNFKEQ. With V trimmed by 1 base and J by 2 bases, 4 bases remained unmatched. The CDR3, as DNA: TGTGCCAGCAGCCAAGCAGGCGGGAGGACCTACAATGAGCAGTTCTTC. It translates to CASSQAGGRTYNEQFF.

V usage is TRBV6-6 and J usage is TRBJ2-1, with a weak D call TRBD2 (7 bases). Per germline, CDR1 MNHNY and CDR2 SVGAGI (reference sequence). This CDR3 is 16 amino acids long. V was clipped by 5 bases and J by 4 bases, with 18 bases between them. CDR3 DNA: TGTGCCAGCAGTGCACGCGGGGGCGGTGGTTACAATGAGCAGTTCTTC. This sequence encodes CASSARGGGGYNEQFF.

As DNA, the CDR3 is TGTGCCAGCAGTTCCCGGGAACGGGAGCAGTTCTTC. The encoded protein is CASSSREREQFF. The V gene is TRBV12-3 or TRBV12-4, the J gene TRBJ2-1; D perhaps matches TRBD2 (5 bases). V shed 4 bases and J shed 10 bases, with 11 bases lying between them. The CDR3 is made up of 12 amino acids.

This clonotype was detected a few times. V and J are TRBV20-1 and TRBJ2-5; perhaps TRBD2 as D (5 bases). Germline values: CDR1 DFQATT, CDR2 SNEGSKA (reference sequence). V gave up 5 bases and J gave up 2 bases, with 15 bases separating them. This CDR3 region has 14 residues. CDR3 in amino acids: CSALGGVKQETQYF. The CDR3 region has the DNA TGCAGTGCTCTCGGAGGAGTTAAACAAGAGACCCAGTACTTC.

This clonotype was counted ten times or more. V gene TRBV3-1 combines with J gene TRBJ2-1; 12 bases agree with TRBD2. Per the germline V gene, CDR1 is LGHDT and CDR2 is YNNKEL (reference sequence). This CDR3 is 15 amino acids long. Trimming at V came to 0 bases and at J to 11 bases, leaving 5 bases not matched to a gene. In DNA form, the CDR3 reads TGTGCCAGCAGCCAAGATTTTACTAGCGGGGGGAAGCAGTTCTTC. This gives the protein CASSQDFTSGGKQFF.

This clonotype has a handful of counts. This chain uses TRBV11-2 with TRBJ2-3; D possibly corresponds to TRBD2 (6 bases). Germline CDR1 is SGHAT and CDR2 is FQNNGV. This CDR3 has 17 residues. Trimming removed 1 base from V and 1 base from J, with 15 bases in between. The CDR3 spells CASSLVLLALGTDTQYF. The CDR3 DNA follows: TGTGCCAGCAGCTTAGTATTACTAGCCCTCGGCACAGATACGCAGTATTTT.